This T cell receptor (beta chain) was profiled in a study of graft-versus-host responses after intestinal transplantation. Study-wide context: Following induction with anti-thymocyte globulin, all recipients were given tacrolimus and steroids for about 3 years.

Study outcomes and limitations: An association linked early post-transplant HvG declines with peak circulating GvH clone levels.

Per germline, CDR1 LNHDA and CDR2 SQIVND (reference sequence). Trimming took 6 bases from V and 5 from J, leaving 18 bases between them. CDR3 length equals 15 residues. Produced via immunoSEQ multiplex PCR; TCRdb's table is partial and in-frame only. Of more than 90,000 clones listed, 90% to 95% are singletons. Concerning this clone: What it recognizes is unknown.

This sample comprised unstimulated CD8+ T cells sorted from spleen or lymph node cells, obtained before intestinal transplant. V and J are TRBV19 and TRBJ2-3; D might be TRBD2 (5 bases). The receptor's source is a human donor who received an intestinal transplant. CDR3 region: CASSPGIGEKDTQYF. For the CDR3, the DNA is TGTGCCAGTAGCCCGGGAATTGGGGAAAAAGATACGCAGTATTTT.